The 27 T cell receptor beta chains reported below all come from one sample, sequenced in a study of CD8 T cells in Susac syndrome. A quantity of roughly 0.5 to 1 ug RNA underwent reverse transcription using random hexamers. One entry per CDR3 protein results from TCRdb running MiXCR on the immunoSEQ multiplex PCR reads. The repertoire holds roughly 120,000 distinct CDR3 sequences, with approximately 94% as singletons. The sample taken for sequencing was CD4+ T cells from PBMCs. The receptors derive from a human donor with multiple sclerosis.

The chain is built from TRBV18 and TRBJ1-1; weak D call: TRBD1 (6 bases). Germline lookup yields CDR1 KGHSH and CDR2 LQKENI. V lost 6 bases to trimming and J lost 0 bases, with 14 bases between them. CDR3 length equals 15 residues. The CDR3 spells CASSYRVDLNTEAFF. CDR3 DNA sequence: TGTGCCAGCTCCTACAGGGTTGATCTGAACACTGAAGCTTTCTTT.

J is TRBJ2-7 and V is TRBV19, with 7 nucleotides matching TRBD1. Losses at the gene ends were 6 bases for V and 3 bases for J; bases not matched to a gene: 8. The CDR3 runs to 14 residues. CDR1 is LNHDA and CDR2 is SQIVND in the germline V gene (reference sequence). The CDR3 here is CASSVGGQNYEQYF. In DNA, the CDR3 is TGTGCCAGTAGCGTAGGGGGACAGAACTACGAGCAGTACTTC. The whole variable domain, remainder taken from reference TRBV19 and TRBJ2-7, is DGGITQSPKYLFRKEGQNVTLSCEQNLNHDAMYWYRQDPGQGLRLIYYSQIVNDFQKGDIAEGYSVSREKKESFPLTVTSAQKNPTAFYLCASSVGGQNYEQYFGPGTRLTVT.

The chain has TRBV2 and TRBJ1-5; D unresolved. Trimming removed 2 bases from V and 6 bases from J, with 8 bases in between. The germline V gene has CDR1 SNHLY and CDR2 FYNNEI. This CDR3 contains 13 residues. The CDR3 spells CASSERGIQPQHF. DNA for the CDR3: TGTGCCAGCAGTGAACGCGGGATTCAGCCCCAGCATTTT.

V is TRBV29-1 and J is TRBJ1-1; 7 nucleotides align to TRBD1. V lost 5 bases to trimming and J lost 2 bases; unmatched junction nucleotides: 5. Germline V gene data show CDR1 as SQVTM and CDR2 as ANQGSEA. The CDR3 has 13 residues. The CDR3 nucleotides read TGCAGCGTTATGGGACAGATTAACACTGAAGCTTTCTTT. Protein: CSVMGQINTEAFF.

Only one count was recorded for this clonotype. The gene calls are TRBV6-1 and TRBJ1-5; TRBD1 is a possible D gene (5 bases). The germline V and J ends were trimmed by 3 bases and 7 bases, with 13 bases remaining between them. Per germline, CDR1 MNHNS and CDR2 SASEGT. The CDR3 runs 14 residues. CDR3 nucleotide sequence: TGTGCCAGCAGTGAGTTGGACAACTCCCAGCCCCAGCATTTT. It translates to CASSELDNSQPQHF.

J is TRBJ1-5 and V is TRBV7-2; possibly TRBD1 for D (6 bases). V dropped 5 bases and J dropped 6 bases, with 14 bases sitting between them. Germline assignment: CDR1 SGHTA and CDR2 FQGNSA. CDR3 length equals 14 residues. CDR3 residues: CASSQQGFGQPQHF. The CDR3 nucleotides read TGTGCCAGCAGCCAACAGGGATTCGGTCAGCCCCAGCATTTT.

The sample holds one count of this clonotype. This chain uses TRBV20-1 with TRBJ2-7, with D perhaps matching TRBD2 (5 bases). Trimming took 5 bases from V and 0 from J, leaving 14 bases between them. Germline CDR1 DFQATT, CDR2 SNEGSKA (reference sequence). The CDR3 covers 14 residues. CDR3 DNA: TGCAGTGCTCCCCTGGAAGGGAGCTCCTACGAGCAGTACTTC. This codes for CSAPLEGSSYEQYF.

The CDR3: CSAPGEGGGYTF. In nucleotides, the CDR3 is TGCAGTGCCCCCGGTGAGGGGGGTGGCTACACCTTC. This chain joins TRBV20-1 and TRBJ1-2, with D maybe TRBD1 (6 bases). The CDR3 has 12 amino acids. V was clipped by 6 bases and J by 7 bases, with 15 bases between them. The germline CDR1 and CDR2 sequences are DFQATT and SNEGSKA (reference sequence).

The J gene is TRBJ1-1, the V gene TRBV14, with TRBD1 as a possible D gene (5 bases). With 1 base removed from V and 4 bases from J, the gap between germline ends came to 13 bases. Per the germline V gene, CDR1 is SGHDN and CDR2 is FVKESK. The CDR3 totals 15 residues. CDR3 amino acids: CASSQVSGPGTEAFF. As DNA, the CDR3 is TGTGCCAGCAGCCAAGTATCAGGGCCGGGCACTGAAGCTTTCTTT.

J is TRBJ2-5 and V is TRBV5-6, with TRBD2 matching over 8 bases. Per the germline V gene, CDR1 is SGHDT and CDR2 is YYEEEE. The V segment lost 4 bases and the J segment 4 bases; nucleotides outside the gene matches: 9. The CDR3 consists of 15 residues. The CDR3: CASSPGLVIRETQYF. DNA for the CDR3: TGTGCCAGCAGCCCGGGACTAGTTATCCGAGAGACCCAGTACTTC.

The gene calls are TRBV5-4 and TRBJ2-7; a weak D match, TRBD2 (5 bases). CDR1 is SGHNT, CDR2 YYREEE, per germline (reference sequence). Trimming cost V 4 bases and J 5 bases, with 13 bases left between them. The CDR3 loop spans 13 amino acids. The CDR3 DNA reads as TGTGCCAGCAGCGCGGGTAGCCGCAACGAGCAGTACTTC. Protein sequence: CASSAGSRNEQYF.

The rearrangement joins TRBV6-5 to TRBJ2-3, with 8 positions matching TRBD1. The CDR3 spans 17 residues. Germline trimming cut 3 bases from V and 2 bases from J; bases unmatched to any gene: 10. In germline, CDR1 is MNHEY, CDR2 SVGAGI. CDR3 in amino acids: CASSYSGTGSFTDTQYF. The CDR3 bases are TGTGCCAGCAGTTATTCCGGGACAGGATCCTTCACAGATACGCAGTATTTT.

This chain connects TRBV19 to TRBJ1-5; 9 nucleotides match TRBD1. The ends lost 1 base at V and 2 bases at J; junction bases unmatched: 9. This CDR3 spans 18 amino acids. Germline CDR1 and CDR2: LNHDA and SQIVND (reference sequence). The CDR3 spells CASSIAGTGTSGNQPQHF. The CDR3 bases are TGTGCCAGTAGTATAGCCGGGACAGGGACCTCCGGCAATCAGCCCCAGCATTTT.

The chain uses TRBV12-3 or TRBV12-4 and TRBJ1-4; a weak D match, TRBD1 (5 bases). This CDR3 comprises 14 residues. The germline V and J ends were trimmed by 3 bases and 3 bases, with 8 bases remaining between them. In nucleotides, the CDR3 is TGTGCCAGCAGTTTTGGCAGGGCTAATGAAAAACTGTTTTTT. It encodes CASSFGRANEKLFF.

The V gene is TRBV2, the J gene TRBJ2-7; TRBD1 matches at 8 bases. V dropped 5 bases and J dropped 3; count of bases not matched to a gene: 12. There are 16 residues in the CDR3. Germline CDR1 reads SNHLY; CDR2 reads FYNNEI. DNA for the CDR3: TGTGCCAGCAGTAGGACAGGGATTGGCTCGATCTACGAGCAGTACTTC. This sequence encodes CASSRTGIGSIYEQYF.

This chain uses TRBV25-1 with TRBJ1-1, with a weak D call TRBD1 (5 bases). Per germline, CDR1 MGHDK and CDR2 SYGVNS. The CDR3 length is 13 residues. V was clipped by 6 bases and J by 4 bases, with 12 bases between them. CDR3 bases: TGTGCCAGCAGGCGAATTGGGGGCACTGAAGCTTTCTTT. Protein product: CASRRIGGTEAFF.

The CDR3 DNA sequence: TGTGCCAGTAGTATAGATGGGGGCCGACAGGGGAACAACGAGCAGTACTTC. Translating gives CASSIDGGRQGNNEQYF. The gene calls are TRBV19 and TRBJ2-7; 8 bases are shared with TRBD1. J lost 5 bases, V lost 0 bases, and 12 bases had no gene match. The CDR3 contains 17 residues. Germline CDR1 LNHDA, CDR2 SQIVND (reference sequence).

This clonotype was seen only a few times. The V and J genes are TRBV5-1 and TRBJ2-7; possibly TRBD1 for D (5 bases). This CDR3 has 16 amino acids. Germline loops: CDR1 SGHRS, CDR2 YFSETQ. The ends were cut back, 4 bases at V and 0 bases at J, with 17 bases in the middle. The CDR3 reads CASSGLGAFFSYEQYF. Written as DNA, the CDR3 is TGCGCCAGCAGCGGGCTTGGGGCGTTCTTCTCCTACGAGCAGTACTTC.

V gene TRBV29-1 combines with J gene TRBJ1-2; 9 nucleotides agree with TRBD1. The CDR3 is made up of 12 amino acids. Germline V gives CDR1 SQVTM, CDR2 ANQGSEA. The V gene end was trimmed by 2 bases and the J gene end by 7 bases; junction bases not matched to a gene: 2. CDR3 in DNA: TGCAGCGTTGAAACAGGGGGCCTTGGCTACACCTTC. Its protein is CSVETGGLGYTF.

The V call is TRBV12-3 or TRBV12-4, the J call TRBJ1-5; D gene unclear. V dropped 0 bases and J dropped 7 bases, with 7 bases sitting between them. The CDR3 consists of 13 residues. The CDR3 nucleotides read TGTGCCAGCAGTTTAGCGGAAGACCAGCCCCAGCATTTT. It translates to CASSLAEDQPQHF.

The chain combines TRBV3-1 with TRBJ2-1; TRBD2 matches at 10 bases. J was trimmed by 8 bases and V by 0 bases; bases with no gene match: 4. Germline V gene sequence: CDR1 LGHDT, CDR2 YNNKEL (reference sequence). The CDR3 covers 15 residues. DNA for the CDR3: TGTGCCAGCAGCCAAGAAGAGCGGGGGGGTTATGAGCAGTTCTTC. It codes for CASSQEERGGYEQFF.

The gene calls are TRBV10-3 and TRBJ1-1; D may be TRBD1 (5 bases). The V end lost 7 bases, the J end lost 2 bases, and 11 bases lay between the germline ends. CDR3 size: 13 residues. The V gene's germline CDR1 is ENHRY and CDR2 SYGVKD. This CDR3 is CAIKGLTNTEAFF. The CDR3, as DNA: TGTGCCATCAAGGGACTTACAAACACTGAAGCTTTCTTT.

V and J are TRBV3-1 and TRBJ2-1; 7 nucleotides agree with TRBD1. Germline V gene data show CDR1 as LGHDT and CDR2 as YNNKEL (reference sequence). The CDR3 spans 13 residues. J was trimmed by 8 bases and V by 1 base; bases with no gene match: 2. CDR3 protein: CASSQGTGDEQFF. The CDR3 bases are TGTGCCAGCAGCCAAGGAACAGGGGATGAGCAGTTCTTC.

The chain links TRBV10-1 to TRBJ2-1, with TRBD2 matching over 14 bases. The CDR3 consists of 15 residues. Trimming removed 6 bases from V and 9 bases from J; junction bases left unmatched: 7. The germline V gene has CDR1 WNHNN and CDR2 SYGVQD (reference sequence). The CDR3 reads CASSRTSGRLGEQFF. As DNA, the CDR3 is TGCGCCAGCAGCCGGACTAGCGGGAGGTTAGGTGAGCAGTTCTTC.

Here the CDR3 DNA reads TGTGCCAGCAGCTTTGGGTTCCCGGGACAGGCATCGCGAGAGACCCAGTACTTC. Translated, it gives CASSFGFPGQASRETQYF. The V and J genes are TRBV5-6 and TRBJ2-5, with 8 bases matching TRBD1. The CDR3 runs to 18 residues. V lost 2 bases to trimming and J lost 4 bases; unmatched junction nucleotides: 16. CDR1 SGHDT and CDR2 YYEEEE come from the germline V gene.

CDR3 in amino acids: CASSLPTDQGARGNQPQHF. CDR3 nucleotide sequence: TGTGCCAGCAGCCTTCCCACCGATCAGGGGGCGCGTGGCAATCAGCCCCAGCATTTT. This chain links TRBV28 with TRBJ1-5; 8 bases fit TRBD1. V dropped 6 bases and J dropped 2; count of bases not matched to a gene: 18. Per germline, CDR1 MDHEN and CDR2 SYDVKM. This CDR3 has 19 amino acids.

The chain joins TRBV12-3 or TRBV12-4 to TRBJ2-2; D gene ambiguous. Trimming removed 1 base from V and 7 bases from J, with 16 bases in between. CDR3 length: 16 residues. CDR3 DNA: TGTGCCAGCAGTTTAGTGGGGTCAGCTTTAGGCGGGGAGCTGTTTTTT. Protein: CASSLVGSALGGELFF.